These 28 T cell receptor beta chains were all obtained from the same sample, sequenced in a study of T cells in localized non-small cell lung cancer. Sequencing was performed with immunoSEQ multiplex PCR; in TCRdb, only in-frame clones are kept and a portion is missing. The sample has 100,000 to 150,000 clones, around 89% seen once. Here the sequenced sample was peripheral blood, taken before any cancer treatment. All receptors derive from a female donor of 60 years or more with stage I lung adenocarcinoma.

The sample holds a few counts of this clone. This chain connects TRBV5-4 to TRBJ1-4; tentatively, D is TRBD1 (5 bases). Trimming shortened V by 10 bases and J by 8 bases, and 18 bases separated the two germline ends. Per germline, CDR1 SGHNT and CDR2 YYREEE (reference sequence). This CDR3 is 13 amino acids long. CDR3 nucleotide sequence: TGTGCCGACCCTAGGCAGGGAAACGAAAAACTGTTTTTT. It codes for CADPRQGNEKLFF.

This clone was counted once. The V gene is TRBV28, the J gene TRBJ1-5; D is unresolved. Germline CDR1 and CDR2: MDHEN and SYDVKM. This CDR3 region has 13 residues. With 3 bases removed from V and 7 bases from J, the gap between germline ends came to 10 bases. CDR3 residues: CASSLAGAQPQHF. CDR3 in DNA: TGTGCCAGCAGTTTGGCGGGCGCCCAGCCCCAGCATTTT.

The chain carries TRBV2 and TRBJ1-2, with D possibly matching TRBD1 (6 bases). The V gene lost 4 bases and the J gene lost 8 bases, with 17 bases spanning the gap. The germline gives CDR1 SNHLY, CDR2 FYNNEI. The CDR3 runs 14 residues. The CDR3, as DNA: TGTGCCAGCAGTGTTGGGGGGGCGCGTTTCGGCTACACCTTC. The encoded protein is CASSVGGARFGYTF.

The V gene is TRBV18, the J gene TRBJ2-1; no definite D call. The CDR3 loop spans 15 amino acids. Germline CDR1 KGHSH, CDR2 LQKENI. Trimming cost V 0 bases and J 3 bases, with 9 bases left between them. The CDR3 is CASSPPTTHYNEQFF. The CDR3 region has the DNA TGTGCCAGCTCACCACCGACGACACACTACAATGAGCAGTTCTTC.

This clone came up once. The chain has TRBV11-1 and TRBJ2-7; D unclear. The CDR3 runs to 12 residues. Trimming stripped 3 bases from V and 6 bases from J, with 9 bases between. Germline V gene sequence: CDR1 SGHAT, CDR2 FQDESV (reference sequence). The CDR3 here is CASSFLQSEQYF. The CDR3 coding sequence is TGTGCCAGCAGCTTCCTCCAAAGCGAGCAGTACTTC. Combining the CDR3 with reference TRBV11-1 and TRBJ2-7 gives the whole variable domain EAEVAQSPRYKITEKSQAVAFWCDPISGHATLYWYRQILGQGPELLVQFQDESVVDDSQLPKDRFSAERLKGVDSTLKIQPAELGDSAMYLCASSFLQSEQYFGPGTRLTVT.

This clone was picked up one time. The chain has TRBV28 and TRBJ2-2; 10 nucleotides agree with TRBD1. The CDR3 runs to 18 residues. V shed 4 bases and J 3 bases; nucleotides not matched to a gene: 11. From germline, CDR1 is MDHEN and CDR2 SYDVKM. CDR3 sequence: CASSSDRGPRRDTGELFF. The CDR3 DNA is TGTGCCAGCAGTTCTGACAGGGGGCCCCGAAGGGACACCGGGGAGCTGTTTTTT.

The CDR3 nucleotides read TGCGCCAGCAGCCAAGATGTCTTCGCGGCTCAAAACTACAATGAGCAGTTCTTC. This translates into CASSQDVFAAQNYNEQFF. The chain has TRBV4-1 and TRBJ2-1; no reliable D call. CDR1 is MGHRA, CDR2 YSYEKL, per germline. CDR3 length equals 18 residues. The V and J ends lost 0 bases and 3 bases respectively, with 18 bases between them.

The rearrangement links TRBV7-3 to TRBJ2-2; no firm D call. Trimming shortened V by 5 bases and J by 5 bases, and 6 bases separated the two germline ends. The CDR3 is made up of 12 amino acids. Germline-derived CDR1 and CDR2 are SGHTA and FQGTGA. CDR3 sequence reads: CASSGSTGELFF. The CDR3 DNA reads TGTGCCAGCAGCGGCAGTACCGGGGAGCTGTTTTTT.

This clone appeared a single time. The CDR3 loop reads CASSSPRDLNEKLFF. The CDR3 DNA is TGTGCCAGCAGCTCCCCCCGGGACCTAAATGAAAAACTGTTTTTT. The chain carries TRBV7-9 and TRBJ1-4; the D gene is possibly TRBD1 (5 bases). The ends were cut back, 4 bases at V and 5 bases at J, with 14 bases in the middle. The germline gives CDR1 SEHNR, CDR2 FQNEAQ (reference sequence). CDR3 length equals 15 residues.

This chain connects TRBV5-1 to TRBJ2-1, with D perhaps being TRBD1 or TRBD2 (6 bases each). From germline, CDR1 is SGHRS and CDR2 YFSETQ. V was cut by 4 bases and J by 6 bases, with 20 bases left in between. The CDR3 is made up of 16 amino acids. The CDR3 nucleotides are TGCGCCAGCAGCGCCGGGCATCAAAAGGGGGGCAATGAGCAGTTCTTC. Translation gives CASSAGHQKGGNEQFF.

The chain links TRBV29-1 to TRBJ2-7; D call uncertain. Deletions cut 5 bases from V and 2 bases from J, with 22 bases between. CDR1 and CDR2 (germline): SQVTM, ANQGSEA. The CDR3 spans 16 residues. The CDR3 DNA follows: TGCAGCGTTTCCCCCGGGTTGTGGGGTGAAGCCTACGAGCAGTACTTC. Residues: CSVSPGLWGEAYEQYF.

The gene calls are TRBV6-5 and TRBJ1-1, with 8 bases that match TRBD1. CDR1 MNHEY and CDR2 SVGAGI come from the germline V gene. Germline trimming cut 2 bases from V and 6 bases from J; bases unmatched to any gene: 2. The CDR3 length is 13 residues. This CDR3 reads CASSYDRGPEAFF. The DNA for the CDR3 is TGTGCCAGCAGTTACGACAGGGGCCCTGAAGCTTTCTTT.

The chain couples TRBV6-4 to TRBJ2-7, with TRBD2 identical over 15 bases. Germline V gives CDR1 MRHNA, CDR2 SNTAGT. V shed 8 bases and J 0 bases; nucleotides not matched to a gene: 2. This CDR3 has 15 residues. The CDR3 nucleotides read TGTGCCAGCGGGACTAGCGGGAGGTTCTCCTACGAGCAGTACTTC. It yields the protein CASGTSGRFSYEQYF.

The genes are TRBV6-4 and TRBJ2-1; TRBD1 matches 7 bases. J was trimmed by 0 bases and V by 3 bases; bases with no gene match: 2. Germline V gives CDR1 MRHNA, CDR2 SNTAGT. This CDR3 has 15 amino acids. DNA of the CDR3: TGTGCCAGCAGTGAAAGGGACAGCTCCTACAATGAGCAGTTCTTC. Translating gives CASSERDSSYNEQFF.

In this sample, this clone turned up once. This chain uses TRBV9 with TRBJ2-7; the D gene is possibly TRBD2 (7 bases). Germline loops: CDR1 SGDLS, CDR2 YYNGEE. The CDR3 is made up of 15 amino acids. V was trimmed by 3 bases and J by 2 bases, leaving 15 bases between them. The CDR3, as DNA: TGTGCCAGCAGCGGGGAGGGGGACTACCCCTACGAGCAGTACTTC. This encodes CASSGEGDYPYEQYF.

The gene calls are TRBV18 and TRBJ2-5, with 8 positions matching TRBD1. The V gene end was trimmed by 4 bases and the J gene end by 2 bases; junction bases not matched to a gene: 3. The CDR3 spans 14 residues. Germline V gives CDR1 KGHSH, CDR2 LQKENI. The chain's CDR3 is CASSRGTGQETQYF. CDR3 nucleotides: TGTGCCAGCTCACGGGGGACAGGTCAAGAGACCCAGTACTTC.

The genes are TRBV18 and TRBJ2-5; D is uncertain. The germline V and J ends were trimmed by 0 bases and 5 bases, with 7 bases remaining between them. Germline CDR1 KGHSH, CDR2 LQKENI. The CDR3 has 13 residues. CDR3 sequence: CASSPPGVETQYF. DNA for the CDR3: TGTGCCAGCTCACCACCTGGGGTGGAGACCCAGTACTTC.

V usage is TRBV6-5 and J usage is TRBJ2-7; D gene uncertain. The CDR3 consists of 15 residues. V was cut by 6 bases and J by 0 bases, with 15 bases left in between. CDR1 and CDR2 from the germline V gene are MNHEY and SVGAGI. The CDR3 coding sequence is TGTGCCAGCAGACTACTGACTGCAAACTCCTACGAGCAGTACTTC. Translated, it gives CASRLLTANSYEQYF.

The chain uses TRBV29-1 and TRBJ2-5; D possibly matches TRBD1 or TRBD2 (6 bases each). The germline V gene has CDR1 SQVTM and CDR2 ANQGSEA. This CDR3 region has 17 residues. The germline V and J ends were trimmed by 5 bases and 4 bases, with 26 bases remaining between them. CDR3 sequence (DNA): TGCAGCGTTTTTTGGGGGCCGGGACCGGGGGCGAGAGAGACCCAGTACTTC. This codes for CSVFWGPGPGARETQYF.

This clone was observed a single time. V gene TRBV14 combines with J gene TRBJ1-1; the D gene is possibly TRBD1 (5 bases). The CDR3 is made up of 13 amino acids. CDR1 and CDR2 from the germline V gene are SGHDN and FVKESK. Deletions cut 4 bases from V and 2 bases from J, with 8 bases between. CDR3 in DNA: TGTGCCAGCAGCCCGACAGTAAACACTGAAGCTTTCTTT. Amino acids: CASSPTVNTEAFF.

The V gene is TRBV7-3, the J gene TRBJ2-5, with 8 bases lining up with TRBD2. In germline, CDR1 is SGHTA, CDR2 FQGTGA. The CDR3 runs to 16 residues. V lost 6 bases to trimming and J lost 0 bases; unmatched junction nucleotides: 9. The CDR3 is CASSLGASGYQETQYF. The CDR3 coding sequence is TGTGCCAGCAGTTTAGGGGCTAGCGGGTACCAAGAGACCCAGTACTTC.

V is TRBV6-5 and J is TRBJ1-5, with a weak D call TRBD1 (5 bases). Looked up from germline, CDR1 is MNHEY and CDR2 is SVGAGI. With 2 bases removed from V and 6 bases from J, the gap between germline ends came to 17 bases. This CDR3 spans 16 amino acids. The chain's CDR3 is CASSYAGGTAGQPQHF. DNA for the CDR3: TGTGCCAGCAGTTACGCCGGGGGGACGGCGGGTCAGCCCCAGCATTTT.

As regards this clone: The sample holds other DNA sequences that translate to the same CDR3. This chain links TRBV9 with TRBJ2-3; D gene unclear. In germline, CDR1 is SGDLS, CDR2 YYNGEE. The CDR3 sequence is 14 residues long. The V and J ends lost 0 bases and 2 bases respectively, with 7 bases between them. As DNA, the CDR3 is TGTGCCAGCAGCGTAGCCTCCTCCACAGATACGCAGTATTTT. Protein sequence: CASSVASSTDTQYF. The full variable domain, its missing parts supplied by reference TRBV9 and TRBJ2-3, is DSGVTQTPKHLITATGQRVTLRCSPRSGDLSVYWYQQSLDQGLQFLIQYYNGEERAKGNILERFSAQQFPDLHSELNLSSLELGDSALYFCASSVASSTDTQYFGPGTRLTVL.

The J gene is TRBJ1-5, the V gene TRBV27; D uncertain. Germline lookup yields CDR1 MNHEY and CDR2 SMNVEV (reference sequence). The length of the CDR3 is 10 residues. V dropped 8 bases and J dropped 2 bases, with 1 base sitting between them. The CDR3 protein is CASGNQPQHF. CDR3 coding DNA: TGTGCCAGCGGCAATCAGCCCCAGCATTTT.

This clone was seen once. This chain links TRBV6-6 with TRBJ1-5; possible D gene TRBD1, 6 bases. CDR1 MNHNY and CDR2 SVGAGI come from the germline V gene (reference sequence). Trimming took off 7 bases at V and 1 base at J, with 11 bases between the two ends. The CDR3 is made up of 14 amino acids. CDR3 amino acids: CASKETGSNQPQHF. The CDR3 DNA reads TGTGCCAGCAAGGAGACAGGCAGCAATCAGCCCCAGCATTTT.

The count of this clone is one. V usage is TRBV18 and J usage is TRBJ2-7, with D maybe TRBD2 (5 bases). Germline V lookup: CDR1 KGHSH, CDR2 LQKENI. The CDR3 sequence is 15 residues long. The V end was cut by 3 bases, the J end by 4 bases, with 16 bases between. CDR3 region: CASSPTGDRAYEQYF. CDR3 DNA: TGTGCCAGCTCACCGACCGGGGATAGGGCGTACGAGCAGTACTTC.

This chain joins TRBV5-1 and TRBJ2-1; D is perhaps TRBD2 (5 bases). The V gene's germline CDR1 is SGHRS and CDR2 YFSETQ. Trimming cost V 4 bases and J 0 bases, with 11 bases left between them. The CDR3 has 15 residues. The CDR3 is CASSPDLSSYNEQFF. The CDR3 bases are TGCGCCAGCAGCCCGGACTTAAGCTCCTACAATGAGCAGTTCTTC. Full variable domain (remainder filled in from reference TRBV5-1 and TRBJ2-1): KAGVTQTPRYLIKTRGQQVTLSCSPISGHRSVSWYQQTPGQGLQFLFEYFSETQRNKGNFPGRFSGRQFSNSRSEMNVSTLELGDSALYLCASSPDLSSYNEQFFGPGTRLTVL.

The chain couples TRBV12-5 to TRBJ2-6; D gene ambiguous. The CDR3 contains 14 residues. Germline V CDR1 and CDR2: LGHNT, FRNRAP. The V gene lost 1 base and the J gene lost 3 bases, with 4 bases spanning the gap. CDR3 sequence reads: CASGLGDGANVLTF. The DNA for the CDR3 is TGTGCTAGTGGTTTGGGGGATGGGGCCAACGTCCTGACTTTC.